What follows describes a single TCR beta chain. The antigen is unknown. 5'RACE primed from the constant segment yielded TCR alpha and TCR beta cDNA libraries bearing sample barcodes and UMIs. TCRdb called the 5' RACE reads again in MiXCR, with one record for every CDR3 protein. The table lists under 300,000 distinct CDR3 sequences, more than 8% of them singletons. This record belongs to a study of T-cell memory formation after mild COVID-19. Study-wide context: TCR clustering was largely donor specific. Study findings and constraints: Clones which contracted sat mainly in CM and EM if CD4+, and in EMRA if CD8+.

Sequencing used PBMCs or a T cell subset sorted from them (not recorded which). The clonotype was recovered from a man in his late teens or twenties who had mild COVID-19 (a few samples of this study predate the infection). Cell type and time point are not known.

The CDR3 spells CASHGQNYGYTF. For the CDR3, the DNA is TGTGCCAGCCACGGACAGAACTATGGCTACACCTTC. The chain carries TRBV6-1 and TRBJ1-2; perhaps TRBD1 as D (6 bases). Germline lookup yields CDR1 MNHNS and CDR2 SASEGT. With 8 bases removed from V and 2 bases from J, the gap between germline ends came to 9 bases. The CDR3 has 12 amino acids.